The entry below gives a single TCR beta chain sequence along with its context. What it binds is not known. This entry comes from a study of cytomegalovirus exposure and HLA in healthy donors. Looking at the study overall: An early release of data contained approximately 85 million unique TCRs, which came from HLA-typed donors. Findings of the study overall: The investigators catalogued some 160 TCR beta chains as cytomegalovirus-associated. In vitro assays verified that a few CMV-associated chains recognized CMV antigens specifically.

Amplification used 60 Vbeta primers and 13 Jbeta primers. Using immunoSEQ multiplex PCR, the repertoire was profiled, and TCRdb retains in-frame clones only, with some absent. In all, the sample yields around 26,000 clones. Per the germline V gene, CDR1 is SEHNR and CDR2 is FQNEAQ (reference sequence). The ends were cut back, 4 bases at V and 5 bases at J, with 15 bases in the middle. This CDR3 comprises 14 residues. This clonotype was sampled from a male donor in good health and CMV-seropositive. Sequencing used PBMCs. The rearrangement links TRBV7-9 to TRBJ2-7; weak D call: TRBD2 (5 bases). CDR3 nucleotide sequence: TGTGCCAGCAGCTCAGTCAGAGGGAGTGACGAGCAGTACTTC. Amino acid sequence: CASSSVRGSDEQYF.